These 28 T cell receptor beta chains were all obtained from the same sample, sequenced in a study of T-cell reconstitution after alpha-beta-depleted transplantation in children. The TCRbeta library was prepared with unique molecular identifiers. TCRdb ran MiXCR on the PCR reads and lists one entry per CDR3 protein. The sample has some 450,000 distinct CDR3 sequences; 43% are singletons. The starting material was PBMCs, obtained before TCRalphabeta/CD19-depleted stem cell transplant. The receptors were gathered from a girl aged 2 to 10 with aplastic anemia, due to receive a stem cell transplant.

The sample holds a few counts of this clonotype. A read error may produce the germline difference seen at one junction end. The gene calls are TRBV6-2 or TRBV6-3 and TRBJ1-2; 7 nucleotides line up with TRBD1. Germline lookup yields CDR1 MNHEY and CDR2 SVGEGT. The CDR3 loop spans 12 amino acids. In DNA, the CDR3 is TGTGCCAGCAATAGACAGGGCCCTGGCGACACCTTC. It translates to CASNRQGPGDTF.

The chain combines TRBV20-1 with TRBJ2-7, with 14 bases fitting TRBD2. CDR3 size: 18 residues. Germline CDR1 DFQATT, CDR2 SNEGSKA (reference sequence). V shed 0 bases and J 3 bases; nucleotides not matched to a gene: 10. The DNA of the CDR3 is TGCAGTGCTAGAGATCCCCGACTAGCGGGAGGGCCGGGCTACGAGCAGTACTTC. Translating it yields CSARDPRLAGGPGYEQYF.

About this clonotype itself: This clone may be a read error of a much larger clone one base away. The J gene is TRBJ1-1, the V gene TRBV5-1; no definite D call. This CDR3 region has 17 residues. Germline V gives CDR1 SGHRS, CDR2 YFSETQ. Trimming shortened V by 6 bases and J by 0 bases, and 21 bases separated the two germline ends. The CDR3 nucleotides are TGCGCCAGCAATTGGAGCATGTCTATATTCATGAACACTGAAGCTTTCTTT. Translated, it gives CASNWSMSIFMNTEAFF.

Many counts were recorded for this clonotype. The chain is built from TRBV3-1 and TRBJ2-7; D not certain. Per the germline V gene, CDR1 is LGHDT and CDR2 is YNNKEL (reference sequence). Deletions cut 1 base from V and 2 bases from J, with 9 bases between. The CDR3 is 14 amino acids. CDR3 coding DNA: TGTGCCAGCAGCCAAGGGTTATCAACCTACGAGCAGTACTTC. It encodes CASSQGLSTYEQYF.

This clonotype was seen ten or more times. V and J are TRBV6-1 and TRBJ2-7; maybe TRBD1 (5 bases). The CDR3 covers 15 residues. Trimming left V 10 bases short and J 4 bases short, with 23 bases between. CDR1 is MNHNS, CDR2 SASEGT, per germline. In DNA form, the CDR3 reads TGTGCCACCTGGAGACAGCCGCAGACCCTTTACGAGCAGTACTTC. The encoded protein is CATWRQPQTLYEQYF.

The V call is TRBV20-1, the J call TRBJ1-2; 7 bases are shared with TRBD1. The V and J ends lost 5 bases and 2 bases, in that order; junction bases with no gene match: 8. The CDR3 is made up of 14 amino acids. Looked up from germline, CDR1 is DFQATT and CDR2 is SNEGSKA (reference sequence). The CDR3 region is CSAPDRVNNYGYTF. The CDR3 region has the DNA TGCAGTGCTCCCGACAGGGTCAACAACTATGGCTACACCTTC.

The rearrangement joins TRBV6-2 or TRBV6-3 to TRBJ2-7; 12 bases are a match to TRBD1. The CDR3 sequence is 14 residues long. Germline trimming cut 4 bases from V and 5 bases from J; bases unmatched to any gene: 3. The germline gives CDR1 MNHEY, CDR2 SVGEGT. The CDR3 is CASSSGTGGNEQYF. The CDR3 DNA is TGTGCCAGCAGTTCCGGGACAGGGGGCAACGAGCAGTACTTC.

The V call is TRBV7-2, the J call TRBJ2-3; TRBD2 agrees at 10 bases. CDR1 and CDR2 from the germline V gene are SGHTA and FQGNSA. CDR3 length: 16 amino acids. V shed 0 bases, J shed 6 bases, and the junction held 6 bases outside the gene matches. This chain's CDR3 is CASSLAPSGGSDTQYF. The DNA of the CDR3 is TGTGCCAGCAGCTTAGCCCCTAGCGGGGGTTCGGATACGCAGTATTTT.

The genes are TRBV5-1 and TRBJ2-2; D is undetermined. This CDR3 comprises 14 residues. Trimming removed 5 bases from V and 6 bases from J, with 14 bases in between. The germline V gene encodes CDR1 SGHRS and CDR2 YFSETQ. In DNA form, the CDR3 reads TGCGCCAGCAGTTACTACCATCGCGCCGGGGAGCTGTTTTTT. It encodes CASSYYHRAGELFF.

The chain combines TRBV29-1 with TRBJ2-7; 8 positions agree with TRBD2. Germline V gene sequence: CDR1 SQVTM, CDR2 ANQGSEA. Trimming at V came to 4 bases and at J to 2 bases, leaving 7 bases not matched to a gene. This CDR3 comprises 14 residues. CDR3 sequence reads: CSVGFSGDTYEQYF. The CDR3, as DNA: TGCAGCGTTGGGTTTAGCGGGGACACCTACGAGCAGTACTTC.

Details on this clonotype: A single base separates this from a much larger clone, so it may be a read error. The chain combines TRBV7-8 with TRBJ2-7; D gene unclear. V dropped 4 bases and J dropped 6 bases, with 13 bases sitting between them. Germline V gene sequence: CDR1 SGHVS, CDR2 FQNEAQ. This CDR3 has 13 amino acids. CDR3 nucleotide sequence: TGTGCCAGCAGCTCGAGACTCACCTTCGAGCAGTACTTC. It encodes CASSSRLTFEQYF. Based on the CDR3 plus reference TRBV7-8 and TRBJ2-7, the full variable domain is GAGVSQSPRYKVAKRGQDVALRCDPISGHVSLFWYQQALGQGPEFLTYFQNEAQLDKSGLPSDRFFAERPEGSVSTLKIQRTQQEDSAVYLCASSSRLTFEQYFGPGTRLTVT.

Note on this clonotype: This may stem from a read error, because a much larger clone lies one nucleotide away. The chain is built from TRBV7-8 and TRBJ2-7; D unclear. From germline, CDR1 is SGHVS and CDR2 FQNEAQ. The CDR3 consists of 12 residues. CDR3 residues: CASTRSDYAQYF. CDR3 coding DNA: TGTGCCAGCACCCGGTCGGATTACGCGCAGTACTTC.

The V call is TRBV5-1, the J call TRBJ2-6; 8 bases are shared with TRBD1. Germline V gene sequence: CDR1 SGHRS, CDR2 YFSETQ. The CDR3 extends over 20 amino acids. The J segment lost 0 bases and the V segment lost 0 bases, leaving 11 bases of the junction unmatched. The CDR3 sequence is CASSLAGQGAVLSGANVLTF. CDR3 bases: TGCGCCAGCAGCTTGGCGGGTCAGGGGGCTGTCCTCTCTGGGGCCAACGTCCTGACTTTC.

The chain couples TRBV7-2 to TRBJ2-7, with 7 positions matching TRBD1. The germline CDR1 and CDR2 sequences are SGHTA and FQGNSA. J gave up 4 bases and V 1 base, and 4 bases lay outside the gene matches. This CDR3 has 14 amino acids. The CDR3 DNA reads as TGTGCCAGCAGCTTAGAGGTGGGACAGTACGAGCAGTACTTC. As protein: CASSLEVGQYEQYF. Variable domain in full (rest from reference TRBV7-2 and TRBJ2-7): GAGVSQSPSNKVTEKGKDVELRCDPISGHTALYWYRQSLGQGLEFLIYFQGNSAPDKSGLPSDRFSAERTGGSVSTLTIQRTQQEDSAVYLCASSLEVGQYEQYFGPGTRLTVT.

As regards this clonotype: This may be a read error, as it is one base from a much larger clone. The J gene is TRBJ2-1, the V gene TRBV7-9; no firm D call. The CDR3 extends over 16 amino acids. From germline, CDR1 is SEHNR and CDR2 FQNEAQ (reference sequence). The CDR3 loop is CASDESNLRRHNGQFF. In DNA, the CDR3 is TGTGCCAGCGACGAATCGAACCTCAGGAGACACAATGGGCAGTTCTTC.

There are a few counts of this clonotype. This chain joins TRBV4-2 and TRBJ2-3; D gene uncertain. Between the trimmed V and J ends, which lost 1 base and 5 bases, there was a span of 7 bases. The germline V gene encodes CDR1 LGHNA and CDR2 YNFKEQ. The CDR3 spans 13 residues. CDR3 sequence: CASSQVSEDTQYF. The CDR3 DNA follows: TGTGCCAGCAGCCAAGTCTCTGAAGATACGCAGTATTTT.

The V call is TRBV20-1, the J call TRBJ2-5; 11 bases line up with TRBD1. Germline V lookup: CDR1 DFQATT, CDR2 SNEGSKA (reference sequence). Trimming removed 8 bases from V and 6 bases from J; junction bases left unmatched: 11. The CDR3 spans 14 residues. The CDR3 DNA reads TGCAGTTTCTCCTCGGACAGGGGGCATAAGACCCAGTACTTC. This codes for CSFSSDRGHKTQYF.

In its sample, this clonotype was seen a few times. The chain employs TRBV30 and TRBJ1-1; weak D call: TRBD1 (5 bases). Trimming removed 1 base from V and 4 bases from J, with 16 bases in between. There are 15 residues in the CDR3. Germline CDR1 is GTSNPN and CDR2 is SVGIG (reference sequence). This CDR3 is CAWSALGQGGTEAFF. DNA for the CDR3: TGTGCCTGGAGTGCCCTTGGCCAGGGTGGCACTGAAGCTTTCTTT.

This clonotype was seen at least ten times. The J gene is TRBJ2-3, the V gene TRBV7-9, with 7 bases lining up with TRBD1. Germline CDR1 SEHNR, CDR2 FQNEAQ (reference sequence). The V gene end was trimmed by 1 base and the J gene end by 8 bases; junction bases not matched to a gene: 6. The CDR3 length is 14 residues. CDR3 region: CASSLDRGQSTQYF. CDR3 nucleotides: TGTGCCAGCAGCTTAGATAGGGGGCAAAGTACGCAGTATTTT.

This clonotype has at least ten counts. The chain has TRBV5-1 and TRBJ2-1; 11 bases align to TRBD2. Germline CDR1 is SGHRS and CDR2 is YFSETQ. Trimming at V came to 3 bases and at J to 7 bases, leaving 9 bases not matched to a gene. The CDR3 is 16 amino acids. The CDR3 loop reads CASSYDSGRVVNEQFF. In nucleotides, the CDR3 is TGCGCCAGCAGCTATGATAGCGGGAGGGTCGTAAATGAGCAGTTCTTC. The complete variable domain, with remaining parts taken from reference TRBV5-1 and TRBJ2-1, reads KAGVTQTPRYLIKTRGQQVTLSCSPISGHRSVSWYQQTPGQGLQFLFEYFSETQRNKGNFPGRFSGRQFSNSRSEMNVSTLELGDSALYLCASSYDSGRVVNEQFFGPGTRLTVL.

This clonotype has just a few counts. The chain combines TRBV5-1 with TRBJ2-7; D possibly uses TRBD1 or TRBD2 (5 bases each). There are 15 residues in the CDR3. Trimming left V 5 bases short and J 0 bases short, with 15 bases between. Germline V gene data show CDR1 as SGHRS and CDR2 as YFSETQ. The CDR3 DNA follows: TGCGCCAGCAGGCCCCGGGACGGAAGCTCCTACGAGCAGTACTTC. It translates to CASRPRDGSSYEQYF. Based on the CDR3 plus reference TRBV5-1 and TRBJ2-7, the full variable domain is KAGVTQTPRYLIKTRGQQVTLSCSPISGHRSVSWYQQTPGQGLQFLFEYFSETQRNKGNFPGRFSGRQFSNSRSEMNVSTLELGDSALYLCASRPRDGSSYEQYFGPGTRLTVT.

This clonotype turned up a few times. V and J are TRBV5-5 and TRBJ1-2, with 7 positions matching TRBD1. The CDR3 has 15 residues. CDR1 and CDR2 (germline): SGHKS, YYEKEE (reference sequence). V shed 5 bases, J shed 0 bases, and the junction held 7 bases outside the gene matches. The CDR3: CASSSAGTANYGYTF. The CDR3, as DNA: TGTGCCAGCAGTTCCGCTGGGACAGCTAACTATGGCTACACCTTC.

The CDR3 loop reads CASSLGQAFYEQYF. CDR3 bases: TGTGCCAGCAGCTTAGGACAGGCCTTCTACGAGCAGTACTTC. The chain uses TRBV7-2 and TRBJ2-7, with D possibly being TRBD1 (6 bases). The CDR3 is made up of 14 amino acids. Per germline, CDR1 SGHTA and CDR2 FQGNSA. V dropped 1 base and J dropped 3 bases, with 10 bases sitting between them.

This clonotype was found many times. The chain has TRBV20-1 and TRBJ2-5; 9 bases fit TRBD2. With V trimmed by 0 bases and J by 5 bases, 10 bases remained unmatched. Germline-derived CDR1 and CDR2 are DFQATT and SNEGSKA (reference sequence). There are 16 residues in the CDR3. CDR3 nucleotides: TGCAGTGCTAGAGATCGTAGTAGCGGGAGTGCTGAGACCCAGTACTTC. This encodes CSARDRSSGSAETQYF.

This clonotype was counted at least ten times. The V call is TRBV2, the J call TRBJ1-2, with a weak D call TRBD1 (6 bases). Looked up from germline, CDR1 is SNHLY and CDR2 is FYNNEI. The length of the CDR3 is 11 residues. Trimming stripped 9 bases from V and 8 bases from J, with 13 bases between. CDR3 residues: CASSQGLGYTF. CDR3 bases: TGTGCCAGTAGCCAGGGGTTAGGCTACACCTTC.

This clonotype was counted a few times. This CDR3 is CASSFADRLNTGELFF. In DNA, the CDR3 is TGTGCCAGCAGCTTTGCGGACAGGCTGAACACCGGGGAGCTGTTTTTT. The chain combines TRBV7-9 with TRBJ2-2, with TRBD1 matching 7 bases. J lost 1 base, V lost 3 bases, and 5 bases had no gene match. The germline CDR1 and CDR2 sequences are SEHNR and FQNEAQ (reference sequence). This CDR3 comprises 16 residues.

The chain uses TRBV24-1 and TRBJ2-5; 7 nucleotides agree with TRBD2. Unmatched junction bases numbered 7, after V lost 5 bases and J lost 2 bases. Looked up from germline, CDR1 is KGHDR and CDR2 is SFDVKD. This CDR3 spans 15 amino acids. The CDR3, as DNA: TGTGCCACCAGTGGGGTCGGGGGGAGTCAAGAGACCCAGTACTTC. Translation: CATSGVGGSQETQYF.

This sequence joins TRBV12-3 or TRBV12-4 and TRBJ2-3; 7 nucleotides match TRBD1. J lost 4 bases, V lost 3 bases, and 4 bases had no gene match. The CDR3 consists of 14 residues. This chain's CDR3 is CASSFRRGPDTQYF. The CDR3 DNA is TGTGCCAGCAGTTTTAGAAGGGGGCCAGATACGCAGTATTTT.